This entry lists 11 T cell receptor beta chains sequenced from one sample in a study of blood T cell repertoires in COVID-19. The assay was immunoSEQ multiplex PCR, and TCRdb's table has in-frame clones only and misses some. The sample holds over 70,000 clones; roughly three quarters are singletons and the top ten take about 16%. Sequenced material: peripheral blood. These receptors came from a man between 65 and 79 years old with active or convalescent COVID-19.

The CDR3 spells CSVALASEQYF. The CDR3 DNA sequence: TGCAGCGTGGCTCTAGCGAGCGAGCAGTACTTC. The V and J genes are TRBV29-1 and TRBJ2-7; a weak D match, TRBD2 (6 bases). Germline assignment: CDR1 SQVTM and CDR2 ANQGSEA. V shed 6 bases and J shed 6 bases, with 12 bases lying between them. The CDR3 covers 11 residues.

The rearrangement links TRBV2 to TRBJ1-2; TRBD1 matches 9 bases. The V and J ends lost 7 bases and 7 bases, in that order; junction bases with no gene match: 10. CDR1 and CDR2 from the germline V gene are SNHLY and FYNNEI. The CDR3 contains 14 residues. The CDR3 region is CASIGDRDLSGYTF. The DNA of the CDR3 is TGTGCCAGCATCGGGGACAGGGATTTGTCTGGCTACACCTTC.

For the CDR3, the DNA is TGTGCCTGGAGTAGGGGGAACTCACCCCTCCACTTT. Translating it yields CAWSRGNSPLHF. The chain carries TRBV30 and TRBJ1-6; weak D call: TRBD1 (6 bases). The length of the CDR3 is 12 residues. Germline V lookup: CDR1 GTSNPN, CDR2 SVGIG (reference sequence). Trimming shortened V by 2 bases and J by 10 bases, and 9 bases separated the two germline ends.

This clone was picked up one time. This chain uses TRBV3-1 (or the pseudogene TRBV3-2) with TRBJ2-2, with 12 nucleotides matching TRBD2. The junction had 5 bases not matched to a gene; V was cut back by 3 bases and J by 6 bases. The CDR3 spans 16 residues. The germline V gene encodes CDR1 LGHDT and CDR2 YNNKEL (reference sequence). The CDR3 DNA reads as TGTGCCAGCAGCCATAGACTAGCGGGGGTGGCCGGGGAGCTGTTTTTT. The encoded protein is CASSHRLAGVAGELFF.

This clone came up a few times. This CDR3 is also generated by other DNA sequences in the sample. The chain employs TRBV29-1 and TRBJ1-1; D perhaps matches TRBD1 (5 bases). V was trimmed by 4 bases and J by 5 bases, leaving 11 bases between them. The germline V gene encodes CDR1 SQVTM and CDR2 ANQGSEA. The CDR3 length is 12 residues. In DNA form, the CDR3 reads TGCAGCGTTGTACCAGGGCGGACTGAAGCTTTCTTT. It codes for CSVVPGRTEAFF.

In its sample, this clone was seen a few times. The genes are TRBV5-1 and TRBJ1-3, with a tentative D call TRBD1 (6 bases). V lost 2 bases and J lost 0, with 9 bases in between. Looked up from germline, CDR1 is SGHRS and CDR2 is YFSETQ. The CDR3 is 15 residues long. The CDR3 DNA reads TGCGCCAGCAGCTTAAACAGGGACTCTGGAAACACCATATATTTT. Translating gives CASSLNRDSGNTIYF.

The chain carries TRBV6-4 and TRBJ2-7; D may be TRBD2 (6 bases). The length of the CDR3 is 11 residues. Germline CDR1 is MRHNA and CDR2 is SNTAGT. Trimming removed 7 bases from V and 6 bases from J, with 10 bases in between. The CDR3 DNA sequence: TGTGCCAGCATTGTGGGAGGCGAGCAGTACTTC. As protein: CASIVGGEQYF.

The J gene is TRBJ1-6, the V gene TRBV5-4; D is ambiguous. There are 16 residues in the CDR3. Germline CDR1 SGHNT, CDR2 YYREEE (reference sequence). Trimming stripped 4 bases from V and 2 bases from J, with 13 bases between. CDR3 residues: CASSNRGGTYNSPLHF. Written as DNA, the CDR3 is TGTGCCAGCAGCAACCGTGGAGGAACCTATAATTCACCCCTCCACTTT.

V and J are TRBV9 and TRBJ2-5; 7 nucleotides match TRBD2. Trimming at V came to 0 bases and at J to 2 bases, leaving 10 bases not matched to a gene. Germline V gene lookup returns CDR1 SGDLS and CDR2 YYNGEE. CDR3 length equals 17 residues. The CDR3 nucleotides are TGTGCCAGCAGCGTAGCCCTAGCGGACACTCAGCAAGAGACCCAGTACTTC. Residues: CASSVALADTQQETQYF.

This rearrangement joins TRBV2 to TRBJ1-1; D is ambiguous. The CDR3 consists of 12 residues. V lost 4 bases and J lost 2, with 5 bases in between. CDR1 and CDR2 from the germline V gene are SNHLY and FYNNEI. This CDR3 is CASSGPNTEAFF. The DNA for the CDR3 is TGTGCCAGCAGTGGGCCAAACACTGAAGCTTTCTTT.

The CDR3 is CASSFGGTSYNSPLHF. The CDR3 nucleotides read TGTGCCAGCAGCTTCGGGGGAACCTCCTATAATTCACCCCTCCACTTT. The rearrangement uses TRBV13 and TRBJ1-6, with D tentatively TRBD1 (5 bases). The CDR3 spans 16 residues. Germline assignment: CDR1 PRHDT and CDR2 FYEKMQ (reference sequence). Trimming removed 3 bases from V and 0 bases from J, with 9 bases in between. The variable domain in full, completed from reference TRBV13 and TRBJ1-6, reads AAGVIQSPRHLIKEKRETATLKCYPIPRHDTVYWYQQGPGQDPQFLISFYEKMQSDKGSIPDRFSAQQFSDYHSELNMSSLELGDSALYFCASSFGGTSYNSPLHFGNGTRLTVT.